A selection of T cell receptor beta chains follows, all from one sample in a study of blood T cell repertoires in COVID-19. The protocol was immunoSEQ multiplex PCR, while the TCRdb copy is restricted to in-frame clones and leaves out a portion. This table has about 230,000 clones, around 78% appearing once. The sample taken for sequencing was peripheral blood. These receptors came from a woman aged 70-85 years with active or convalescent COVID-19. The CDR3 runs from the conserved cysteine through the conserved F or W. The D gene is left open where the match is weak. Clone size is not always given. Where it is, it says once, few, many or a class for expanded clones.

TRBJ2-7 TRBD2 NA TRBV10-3 TGTGCCGCCTCGGGGGGGGCCGGCTACGAGCAGTACTTC CAASGGAGYEQYF
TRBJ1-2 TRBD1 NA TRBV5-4 TGTGCCAGCAGCTTGGGCTTTGAAACAGGGGGCAATGGCTACACCTTC CASSLGFETGGNGYTF
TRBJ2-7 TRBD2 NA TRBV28 TGTGCCAGCAGTTCCCCGGAGGGTAGCGGGAGGGCGAAGTACTTC CASSSPEGSGRAKYF
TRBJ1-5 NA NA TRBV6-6 TGTGCCAGCGTCGGAGGGGATAGCAATCAGCCCCAGCATTTT CASVGGDSNQPQHF
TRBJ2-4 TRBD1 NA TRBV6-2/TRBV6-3 TGTGCCAGCAGTCGACAGGGGACAGCCAAAAACATTCAGTACTTC CASSRQGTAKNIQYF
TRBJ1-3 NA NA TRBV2 TGTGCCAGCAGCGCCAGTAGCCTCTCTGGAAACACCATATATTTT CASSASSLSGNTIYF
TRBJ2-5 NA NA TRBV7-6 TGTGCCAGCAGCTTCCGAGAAGAGACCCAGTACTTC CASSFREETQYF
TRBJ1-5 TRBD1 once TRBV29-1 TGCAGCGTTTCGCCGGGACAGGGGCAGCAGCCCCAGCATTTT CSVSPGQGQQPQHF
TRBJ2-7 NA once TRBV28 TGTGCCAGCAGCCTGACAGACGAGCAGTACTTC CASSLTDEQYF
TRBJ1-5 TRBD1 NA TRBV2 TGTGCCAGCACTTGGGGACAGGGGCAGTACGGAGATCAGCCCCAGCATTTT CASTWGQGQYGDQPQHF
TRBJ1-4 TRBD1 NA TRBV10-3 TGTGCCATCAGTGCCGGGACAGGGCCAGCAACTAATGAAAAACTGTTTTTT CAISAGTGPATNEKLFF
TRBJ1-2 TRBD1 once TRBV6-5 TGTGCCACCTTCTGGGCAGGGGGGCATGGCTACACCTTC CATFWAGGHGYTF
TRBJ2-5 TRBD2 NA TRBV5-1 TGCGCCAGCAGATTTGCTAGCGGGAGGGCGGCACAAGAGACCCAGTACTTC CASRFASGRAAQETQYF
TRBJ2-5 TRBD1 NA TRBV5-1 TGCGCCAGCAGCTTCGGACAGGGAGGAGGTCGAGAGACCCAGTACTTC CASSFGQGGGRETQYF
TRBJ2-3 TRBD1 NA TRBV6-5 TGTGCCAGCAGTCCCGGGACAGGAGCCCCTAGGCAGTATTTT CASSPGTGAPRQYF
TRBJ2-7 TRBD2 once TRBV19 TGTGCCAGTAGTCCCGGGGACTACTCCTACGAGCAGTACTTC CASSPGDYSYEQYF
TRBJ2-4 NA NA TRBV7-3 TGTGCCAGCAGCCCCCGTGGGGGTTCAGGGGACATTCAGTACTTC CASSPRGGSGDIQYF
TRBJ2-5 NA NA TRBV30 TGTGCCTGGAACAAAGAGACCCAGTACTTC CAWNKETQYF
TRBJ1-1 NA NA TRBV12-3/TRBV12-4 TGTGCCAGCAGTTTTAGCCCCAACACTGAAGCTTTCTTT CASSFSPNTEAFF
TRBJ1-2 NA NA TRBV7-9 TGTGCCAGCAGCCCAGGGACTAACTATGGCTACACCTTC CASSPGTNYGYTF
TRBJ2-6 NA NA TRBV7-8 TGTGCCAGCAGCTTAGCCGGGGGGCTGGGGGCCAACGTCCTGACTTTC CASSLAGGLGANVLTF
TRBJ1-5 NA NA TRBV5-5 TGTGCCAGCAGCTTTTTTCCACAGGGAGGCAATCAGCCCCAGCATTTT CASSFFPQGGNQPQHF
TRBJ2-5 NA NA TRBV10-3 TGTGCCATCAGTGAGTCGGGACTGGGGGAGACCCAGTACTTC CAISESGLGETQYF
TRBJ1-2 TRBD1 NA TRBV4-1 TGCGCCAGCAGCCAAGACCATTATGGGACAGCCCCGTACTATGGCTACACCTTC CASSQDHYGTAPYYGYTF
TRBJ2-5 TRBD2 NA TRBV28 TGTGCCAGCAGTTTGAGGAAAGGGACTAGCGGGAGTATGGGGGAGACCCAGTACTTC CASSLRKGTSGSMGETQYF
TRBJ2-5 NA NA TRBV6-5 TGTGCCAGCACCCCGTACCAAGAGACCCAGTACTTC CASTPYQETQYF
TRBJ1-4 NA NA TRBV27 TGTGCCAGCCGGAGGACTAATGAAAAACTGTTTTTT CASRRTNEKLFF
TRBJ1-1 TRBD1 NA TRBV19 TGTGCCAGTAGTTCGTACACCGGGACAGTGAACACTGAAGCTTTCTTT CASSSYTGTVNTEAFF
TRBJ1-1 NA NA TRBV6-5 TGTGCCAGCAGCCTAACAGGGTGGGTCACTGAAGCTTTCTTT CASSLTGWVTEAFF
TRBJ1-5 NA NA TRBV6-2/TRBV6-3 TGTGCCAGCAGTTACTTTATCCATCAGCCCCAGCATTTT CASSYFIHQPQHF
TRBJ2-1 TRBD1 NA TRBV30 TGTGCCTGGAGTCCAGGACAGGGTATGTCGGATGAGCAGTTCTTC CAWSPGQGMSDEQFF
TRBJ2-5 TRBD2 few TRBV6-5 TGTGCCAGCAGTTGGGTTAGCGGGTCCCAAGAGACCCAGTACTTC CASSWVSGSQETQYF